This entry features one T cell receptor (beta chain) sequence. This specimen belongs to a study of cytomegalovirus exposure and HLA in healthy donors. The PCR used 60 Vbeta and 13 Jbeta primers. Repertoires were generated with immunoSEQ multiplex PCR, while TCRdb's copy carries only in-frame clones and drops some. The sample contains 130,000 or so clones, roughly 89% of which appear only once. CDR3 length equals 15 residues. The clonotype was recovered from a woman under 40 in good health and CMV-seronegative. This chain uses TRBV21-1 with TRBJ1-1; the DNA was not compared with TRBD1, the D call given in the table. TRBV21-1 is a documented pseudogene. The sequenced sample consisted of PBMCs. Written as DNA, the CDR3 is TGTGCCAGCAGCAAAGAGTGGGCCCTGAACACTGAAGCTTTCTTT. Its translation: CASSKEWALNTEAFF.